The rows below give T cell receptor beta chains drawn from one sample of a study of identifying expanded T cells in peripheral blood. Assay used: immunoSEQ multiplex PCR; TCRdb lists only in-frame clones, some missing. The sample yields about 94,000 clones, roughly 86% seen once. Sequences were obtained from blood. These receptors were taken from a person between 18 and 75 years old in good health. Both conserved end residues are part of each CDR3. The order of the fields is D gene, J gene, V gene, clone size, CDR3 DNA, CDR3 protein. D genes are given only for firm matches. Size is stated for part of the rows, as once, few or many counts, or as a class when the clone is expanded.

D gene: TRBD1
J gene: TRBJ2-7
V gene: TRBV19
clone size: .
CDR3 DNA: TGTGCCAGTAGTAGAGACCACGGGACAGGGGGCGACGAGCAGTACTTC
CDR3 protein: CASSRDHGTGGDEQYF

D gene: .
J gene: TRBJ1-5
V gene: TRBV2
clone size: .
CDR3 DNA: TGTGCCAGCAGACCGGGACGTGGAGGGGGTCAGCCCCAGCATTTT
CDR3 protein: CASRPGRGGGQPQHF

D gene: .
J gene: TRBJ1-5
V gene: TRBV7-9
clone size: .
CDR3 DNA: TGTGCCAGCAGCTTATTTGGTAATCAGCCCCAGCATTTT
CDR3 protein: CASSLFGNQPQHF

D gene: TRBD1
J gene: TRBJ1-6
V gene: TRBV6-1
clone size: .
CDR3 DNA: TGTGCCAGCAGTGAATCAGGGGGACAAAATTCACCCCTCCACTTT
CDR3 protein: CASSESGGQNSPLHF

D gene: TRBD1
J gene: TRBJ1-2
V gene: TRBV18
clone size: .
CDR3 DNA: TGTGCCAGCTCACCCCGACAGGGGGATGGCTACACCTTC
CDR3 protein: CASSPRQGDGYTF

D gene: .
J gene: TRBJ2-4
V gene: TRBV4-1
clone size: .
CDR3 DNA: TGCGCCAGCAGCCAAGAGAGGCAGGGTTATAACATTCAGTACTTC
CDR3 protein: CASSQERQGYNIQYF

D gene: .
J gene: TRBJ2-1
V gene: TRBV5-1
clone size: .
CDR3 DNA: TGCGCCAGCAGCTTGACGGGCCCCTCCTACAATGAGCAGTTCTTC
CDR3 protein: CASSLTGPSYNEQFF

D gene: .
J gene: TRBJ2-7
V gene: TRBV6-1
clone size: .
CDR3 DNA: TGTGCCACCTCGGCCTACGAGCAGTACTTC
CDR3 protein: CATSAYEQYF

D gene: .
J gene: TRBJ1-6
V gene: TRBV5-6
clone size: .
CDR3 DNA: TGTGCCAGCAGCTTGAACAGCCGCTATAATTCACCCCTCCACTTT
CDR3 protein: CASSLNSRYNSPLHF

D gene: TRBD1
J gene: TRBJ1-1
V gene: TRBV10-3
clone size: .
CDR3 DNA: TGTGCCATCAGGGGGACAGGGGGCGCAGGTACTGAAGCTTTCTTT
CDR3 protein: CAIRGTGGAGTEAFF

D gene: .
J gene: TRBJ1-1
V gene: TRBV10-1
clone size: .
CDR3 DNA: TGCGCCAGCAGTGATAATCGGGATGAAGCTTTCTTT
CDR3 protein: CASSDNRDEAFF

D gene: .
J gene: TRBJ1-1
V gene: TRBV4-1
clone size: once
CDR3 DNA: TGCGCCAGCAGCCAACTAGACAGGCAAACTGAAGCTTTCTTT
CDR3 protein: CASSQLDRQTEAFF

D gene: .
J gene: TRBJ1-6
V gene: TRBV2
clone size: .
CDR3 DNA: TGTGCCAGCAGCGAGGACGTATATTCACCCCTCCACTTT
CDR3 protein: CASSEDVYSPLHF

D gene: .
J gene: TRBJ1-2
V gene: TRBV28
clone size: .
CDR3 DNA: TGTGCCAGCAGTTTCGGCCGGACCTATGGCTACACCTTC
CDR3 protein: CASSFGRTYGYTF

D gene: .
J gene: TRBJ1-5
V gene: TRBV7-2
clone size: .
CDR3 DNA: TGTGCCAGCAGCTTAGACAATCAGCCCCAGCATTTT
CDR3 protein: CASSLDNQPQHF

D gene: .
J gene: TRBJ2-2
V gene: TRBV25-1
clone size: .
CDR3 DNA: TGTGCCAGCAGTCGGGACACCGACACCGGGGAGCTGTTTTTT
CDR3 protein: CASSRDTDTGELFF

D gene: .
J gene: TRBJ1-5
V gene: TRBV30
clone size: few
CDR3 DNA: TGTGCCTGGAGCACGGATAGCAATCAGCCCCAGCATTTT
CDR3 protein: CAWSTDSNQPQHF

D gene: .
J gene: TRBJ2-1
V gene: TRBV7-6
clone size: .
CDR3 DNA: TGTGCCAGCAGCTTAGGCGACCCTGAGCAGTTCTTC
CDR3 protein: CASSLGDPEQFF